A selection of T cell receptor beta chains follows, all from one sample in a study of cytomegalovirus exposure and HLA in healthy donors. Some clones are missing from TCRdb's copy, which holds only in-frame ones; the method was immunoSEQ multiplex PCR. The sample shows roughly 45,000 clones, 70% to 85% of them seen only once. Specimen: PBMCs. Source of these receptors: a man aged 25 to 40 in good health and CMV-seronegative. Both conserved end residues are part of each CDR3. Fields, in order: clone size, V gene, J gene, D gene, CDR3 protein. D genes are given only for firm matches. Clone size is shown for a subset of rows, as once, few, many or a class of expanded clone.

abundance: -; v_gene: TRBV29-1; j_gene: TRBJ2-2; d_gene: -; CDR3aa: CSVESRGKNTGELFF
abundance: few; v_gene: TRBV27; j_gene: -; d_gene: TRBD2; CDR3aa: CASRDVSGSIYEQYF
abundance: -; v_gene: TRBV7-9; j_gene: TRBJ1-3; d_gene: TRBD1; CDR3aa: CSSSWGQGARVNTIYF
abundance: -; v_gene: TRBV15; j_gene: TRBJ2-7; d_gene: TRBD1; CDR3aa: CATSRDLNPGQVAYEQYF
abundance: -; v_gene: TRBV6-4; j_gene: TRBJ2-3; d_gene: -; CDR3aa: CASSDGTSTDTQYF
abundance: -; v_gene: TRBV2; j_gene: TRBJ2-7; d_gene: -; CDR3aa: CASNYLTGEQYF
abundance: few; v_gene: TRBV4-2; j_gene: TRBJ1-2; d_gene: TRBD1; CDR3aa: CASSQRDRGSDYGYTF
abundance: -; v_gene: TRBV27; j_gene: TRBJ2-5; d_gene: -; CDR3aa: CATRGLGAGVAETQYF
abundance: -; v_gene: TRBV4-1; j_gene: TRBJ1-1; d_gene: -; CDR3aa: CASSQDNLGGEAFF
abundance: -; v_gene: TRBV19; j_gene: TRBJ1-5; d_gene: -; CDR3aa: CASSIFGGISNQPQHF
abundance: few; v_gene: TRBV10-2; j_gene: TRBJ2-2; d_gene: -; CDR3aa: CASQISGLNTGELFF
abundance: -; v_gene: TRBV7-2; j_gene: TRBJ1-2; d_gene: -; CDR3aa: CASLLDSASGYGYTF
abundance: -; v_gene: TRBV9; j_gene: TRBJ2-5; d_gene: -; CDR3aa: CASSFRGRGTQYF
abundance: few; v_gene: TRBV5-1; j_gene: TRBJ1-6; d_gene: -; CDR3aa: CASSFSGANSYNSPLHF
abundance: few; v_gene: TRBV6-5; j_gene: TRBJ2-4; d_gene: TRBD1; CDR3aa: CASRNRGRGIQYF
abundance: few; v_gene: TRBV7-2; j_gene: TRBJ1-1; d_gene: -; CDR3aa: CASSFTDSNTEAFF
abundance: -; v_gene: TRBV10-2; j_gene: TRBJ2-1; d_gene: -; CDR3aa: CASSAGGRSNEQFF
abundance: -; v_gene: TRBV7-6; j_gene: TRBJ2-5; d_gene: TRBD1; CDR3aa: CASSSRTGGRETQYF
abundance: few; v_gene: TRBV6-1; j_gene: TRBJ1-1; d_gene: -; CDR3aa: CAHQRMNTEAFF
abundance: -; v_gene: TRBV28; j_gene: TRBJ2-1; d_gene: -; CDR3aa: CASSLMWQGGNEQFF